The 30 T cell receptor beta chains presented below share a single source sample, sequenced in a study of blood T cells in healthy people across ages. A sample-barcoded 5' primer and a J-beta primer mix were used in a second PCR of about 6 to 11 cycles. MiXCR was run by TCRdb on the 5' RACE reads, yielding one entry per CDR3 protein. The repertoire holds some 1.4 million distinct CDR3 sequences, with around 39% as singletons. The sequencing input was blood. These receptors came from a woman aged 18-30 years in good health.

The V call is TRBV2, the J call TRBJ2-5; D possibly corresponds to TRBD2 (5 bases). This CDR3 has 13 residues. Per germline, CDR1 SNHLY and CDR2 FYNNEI. Trimming removed 2 bases at V and 10 bases at J, with 14 bases between. CDR3 nucleotides: TGTGCCAGCAGTGAAACCCGGAAGAGCGGCCAGTACTTC. Protein product: CASSETRKSGQYF.

This chain uses TRBV24-1 with TRBJ1-1; D uncertain. With 9 bases removed from V and 8 bases from J, the gap between germline ends came to 12 bases. From germline, CDR1 is KGHDR and CDR2 SFDVKD. The CDR3 covers 11 residues. The CDR3 loop is CATGLGSEAFF. DNA of the CDR3: TGTGCCACCGGCCTTGGGTCGGAAGCTTTCTTT.

The chain carries TRBV3-1 and TRBJ2-7, with unresolved D. V was cut by 1 base and J by 4 bases, with 11 bases left in between. The CDR3 is 14 residues long. CDR1 is LGHDT and CDR2 is YNNKEL in the germline V gene (reference sequence). The CDR3: CASSQVAPLYEQYF. DNA of the CDR3: TGTGCCAGCAGCCAAGTGGCCCCCTTATACGAGCAGTACTTC.

This clonotype occurred once. CDR3 loop: CASIPWAGSRAYEQYF. The CDR3 DNA is TGTGCCAGCATCCCCTGGGCCGGGTCCAGGGCCTACGAGCAGTACTTC. The chain couples TRBV2 to TRBJ2-7, with D tentatively TRBD1 (5 bases). Between the trimmed V and J ends, which lost 7 bases and 2 bases, there was a span of 21 bases. Germline V gene sequence: CDR1 SNHLY, CDR2 FYNNEI. This CDR3 has 16 amino acids.

This clonotype was counted only a few times. J is TRBJ2-1 and V is TRBV20-1, with D perhaps matching TRBD2 (5 bases). The V end was cut by 1 base, the J end by 4 bases, with 11 bases between. This CDR3 contains 14 residues. Germline CDR1 and CDR2: DFQATT and SNEGSKA (reference sequence). The CDR3 reads CSARAGSTYNEQFF. The CDR3 DNA is TGCAGTGCTAGAGCGGGGTCGACTTACAATGAGCAGTTCTTC.

The chain has TRBV4-2 and TRBJ2-7, with 8 bases fitting TRBD2. The CDR3 contains 15 residues. Germline V gene sequence: CDR1 LGHNA, CDR2 YNFKEQ. Trimming removed 1 base from V and 2 bases from J; junction bases left unmatched: 4. In DNA, the CDR3 is TGTGCCAGCAGCCAAGCTAGCGGGCAAACCTACGAGCAGTACTTC. Translation gives CASSQASGQTYEQYF.

CDR3 region: CASSLRQVAESYEQYF. In DNA form, the CDR3 reads TGTGCCAGCAGCTTGCGACAGGTGGCGGAATCCTACGAGCAGTACTTC. The chain employs TRBV5-5 and TRBJ2-7; tentative D call: TRBD1 (6 bases). The ends were cut back, 1 base at V and 1 base at J, with 15 bases in the middle. This CDR3 contains 16 residues. Looked up from germline, CDR1 is SGHKS and CDR2 is YYEKEE (reference sequence).

This clonotype was detected once. The V call is TRBV20-1, the J call TRBJ1-4; 9 nucleotides line up with TRBD1. The germline gives CDR1 DFQATT, CDR2 SNEGSKA (reference sequence). The CDR3 extends over 15 amino acids. Unmatched junction bases numbered 7, after V lost 3 bases and J lost 5 bases. Here the CDR3 reads CSARDSGTGNEKLFF. CDR3 nucleotide sequence: TGCAGTGCTAGGGACTCCGGGACAGGGAATGAAAAACTGTTTTTT.

CDR3 bases: TGTGCCTCACAGGGTAGGGGCTATGGCTACACCTTC. It encodes CASQGRGYGYTF. The rearrangement uses TRBV27 and TRBJ1-2; D may be TRBD1 (6 bases). The ends were cut back, 11 bases at V and 4 bases at J, with 14 bases in the middle. This CDR3 comprises 12 residues. Germline lookup yields CDR1 MNHEY and CDR2 SMNVEV (reference sequence).

This clonotype was picked up a small number of times. The V call is TRBV27, the J call TRBJ1-2; tentatively, D is TRBD1 (5 bases). This CDR3 has 15 amino acids. V was shortened by 5 bases and J by 4 bases, with 17 bases between the two germline ends. Germline CDR1 reads MNHEY; CDR2 reads SMNVEV (reference sequence). This CDR3 reads CASSGWRGPLYGYTF. The CDR3 DNA reads TGTGCCAGCAGTGGTTGGCGGGGCCCTCTCTATGGCTACACCTTC.

The rearrangement joins TRBV9 to TRBJ1-4; the match to TRBD1 covers 7 bases. From germline, CDR1 is SGDLS and CDR2 YYNGEE. The CDR3 has 14 amino acids. After removal of 5 bases from V and 8 bases from J, the junction contained 9 bases not matched to a gene. DNA for the CDR3: TGTGCCAGCAGTCGACAGGGAGAGGACGAAAAACTGTTTTTT. This translates into CASSRQGEDEKLFF.

The chain combines TRBV20-1 with TRBJ2-1, with D possibly matching TRBD2 (5 bases). The CDR3 has 18 residues. Germline-derived CDR1 and CDR2 are DFQATT and SNEGSKA (reference sequence). Deletions cut 1 base from V and 3 bases from J, with 22 bases between. The CDR3 protein is CSARAVGEDSSFYNEQFF. CDR3 bases: TGCAGTGCTAGAGCTGTCGGAGAGGACTCTTCATTCTACAATGAGCAGTTCTTC.

This clonotype was detected once. The chain combines TRBV10-3 with TRBJ1-4; weak D call: TRBD1 (5 bases). Germline V CDR1 and CDR2: ENHRY, SYGVKD. CDR3 size: 16 residues. Trimming removed 4 bases at V and 8 bases at J, with 20 bases between. In DNA form, the CDR3 reads TGTGCCATCAGTGGGGACCAAGGACCGGGTATGGAAAAACTGTTTTTT. This codes for CAISGDQGPGMEKLFF.

This rearrangement joins TRBV19 to TRBJ2-2; D is perhaps TRBD2 (5 bases). The CDR3 totals 14 residues. Looked up from germline, CDR1 is LNHDA and CDR2 is SQIVND (reference sequence). With 0 bases removed from V and 15 bases from J, the gap between germline ends came to 17 bases. CDR3 sequence reads: CASSIDLRVRWVFF. In DNA, the CDR3 is TGTGCCAGTAGTATAGATCTGCGGGTCCGCTGGGTGTTTTTT.

This clonotype was detected only a few times. V and J are TRBV12-3 or TRBV12-4 and TRBJ2-7; D remains unclear. The CDR3 consists of 14 residues. V dropped 6 bases and J dropped 0 bases, with 12 bases sitting between them. CDR3 sequence reads: CASSPSAFSYEQYF. In DNA, the CDR3 is TGTGCCAGCAGCCCGAGCGCATTCTCCTACGAGCAGTACTTC.

This clonotype was observed a handful of times. The J gene is TRBJ2-5, the V gene TRBV6-2 or TRBV6-3; D perhaps matches TRBD2 (5 bases). The J call may be faulty, since TRBJ2-7 better matches the DNA end. The germline gives CDR1 MNHEY, CDR2 SVGEGT. The CDR3 has 14 residues. CDR3 sequence: CASSYWATGNEQYF. The CDR3 DNA sequence: TGTGCCAGCAGTTACTGGGCAACCGGGAACGAGCAGTACTTC.

This rearrangement joins TRBV4-1 to TRBJ2-7, with TRBD2 matching over 7 bases. The ends lost 0 bases at V and 3 bases at J; junction bases unmatched: 5. There are 15 residues in the CDR3. From germline, CDR1 is MGHRA and CDR2 YSYEKL. The CDR3 DNA follows: TGCGCCAGCAGCCAAGAGCTAGCGGCTAACTACGAGCAGTACTTC. This codes for CASSQELAANYEQYF.

The chain combines TRBV3-1 with TRBJ2-3; 7 bases map to TRBD2. Per the germline V gene, CDR1 is LGHDT and CDR2 is YNNKEL (reference sequence). V trimming: 4 bases; J trimming: 5 bases; junction bases outside the gene matches: 6. The CDR3 loop spans 14 amino acids. The CDR3 DNA sequence: TGTGCCAGCAGCCTGTCCGGGACTATAGATACGCAGTATTTT. Protein: CASSLSGTIDTQYF.

V and J are TRBV20-1 and TRBJ2-5; no firm D call. The end of the DNA is better explained by TRBJ2-7, so the J call may be wrong. The CDR3 has 13 amino acids. CDR1 and CDR2 from the germline V gene are DFQATT and SNEGSKA (reference sequence). CDR3 residues: CSAREESHYEQYF. The CDR3 region has the DNA TGCAGTGCTAGAGAAGAGTCCCACTACGAGCAGTACTTC.

About this clonotype: One end of the junction varies from germline; a read error may be responsible. The chain joins TRBV7-9 to TRBJ2-3; 9 nucleotides line up with TRBD1. Germline-derived CDR1 and CDR2 are SEHNR and FQNEAQ (reference sequence). This CDR3 is built from 15 residues. This CDR3 reads CAGSLQGANTDTQYF. The DNA for the CDR3 is TGTGCCGGCAGCCTACAGGGGGCTAACACAGATACGCAGTATTTT. The variable domain in full, completed from reference TRBV7-9 and TRBJ2-3, reads DTGVSQNPRHKITKRGQNVTFRCDPISEHNRLYWYRQTLGQGPEFLTYFQNEAQLEKSRLLSDRFSAERPKGSFSTLEIQRTEQGDSAMYLCAGSLQGANTDTQYFGPGTRLTVL.

The chain has TRBV27 and TRBJ2-2, with TRBD2 as a possible D gene (6 bases). V lost 11 bases to trimming and J lost 4 bases, with 17 bases between them. Per germline, CDR1 MNHEY and CDR2 SMNVEV (reference sequence). CDR3 length: 14 amino acids. The CDR3 spells CAPSPEGATGELFF. The DNA for the CDR3 is TGTGCCCCAAGCCCGGAGGGCGCCACCGGGGAGCTGTTTTTT.

The V and J genes are TRBV2 and TRBJ2-3; the D is unclear. The V end lost 8 bases, the J end lost 0 bases, and 12 bases lay between the germline ends. Germline CDR1 reads SNHLY; CDR2 reads FYNNEI. The length of the CDR3 is 14 residues. The CDR3 region has the DNA TGTGCCAGCCTGGACGGCTCTAGCACAGATACGCAGTATTTT. Protein product: CASLDGSSTDTQYF.

V is TRBV24-1 and J is TRBJ2-1; TRBD1 aligns across 7 bases. CDR3 length: 16 amino acids. CDR1 is KGHDR and CDR2 is SFDVKD in the germline V gene. After removal of 0 bases from V and 5 bases from J, the junction contained 6 bases not matched to a gene. The CDR3 DNA is TGTGCCACCAGTGATTTGAAAACAGGGGCTAACAATGAGCAGTTCTTC. Translated: CATSDLKTGANNEQFF.

The rearrangement joins TRBV4-1 to TRBJ2-5; D ambiguous. Germline V CDR1 and CDR2: MGHRA, YSYEKL. The CDR3 spans 14 residues. V was clipped by 2 bases and J by 11 bases, with 18 bases between them. The CDR3 DNA sequence: TGCGCCAGCAGCCAACCCGGGCCCCTGGAAGAGCAGTACTTC. Residues: CASSQPGPLEEQYF.

CDR3 in amino acids: CASSLAKGAGQPQHF. The CDR3 region has the DNA TGTGCCAGCAGTTTAGCGAAGGGTGCAGGGCAGCCCCAGCATTTT. The rearrangement joins TRBV12-3 or TRBV12-4 to TRBJ1-5, with D possibly being TRBD1 (5 bases). Trimming took 0 bases from V and 7 from J, leaving 13 bases between them. The CDR3 runs 15 residues.

This clonotype appeared a few times. The chain uses TRBV28 and TRBJ2-5; 8 bases match TRBD1. Germline V gives CDR1 MDHEN, CDR2 SYDVKM. The CDR3 runs 15 residues. With V trimmed by 5 bases and J by 5 bases, 10 bases remained unmatched. Here the CDR3 reads CASSTHAGGEETQYF. DNA for the CDR3: TGTGCCAGCAGTACTCACGCAGGGGGCGAGGAGACCCAGTACTTC.

This clonotype was seen repeatedly, ten times or more. The V call is TRBV2, the J call TRBJ2-1; TRBD2 matches at 10 bases. CDR1 and CDR2 (germline): SNHLY, FYNNEI. This CDR3 is 15 amino acids long. V trimming: 3 bases; J trimming: 10 bases; junction bases outside the gene matches: 9. CDR3 sequence (DNA): TGTGCCAGCAGTGAGCCAGCGGGAGGGCTCGGCGAGCAGTTCTTC. It is translated as CASSEPAGGLGEQFF. Based on the CDR3 plus reference TRBV2 and TRBJ2-1, the full variable domain is EPEVTQTPSHQVTQMGQEVILRCVPISNHLYFYWYRQILGQKVEFLVSFYNNEISEKSEIFDDQFSVERPDGSNFTLKIRSTKLEDSAMYFCASSEPAGGLGEQFFGPGTRLTVL.

V is TRBV27 and J is TRBJ1-2; TRBD1 matches at 8 bases. CDR3 size: 16 residues. V shed 1 base, J shed 3 bases, and the junction held 7 bases outside the gene matches. The germline gives CDR1 MNHEY, CDR2 SMNVEV (reference sequence). The CDR3 DNA reads TGTGCCAGCAGTTTATTAGGACAGGGAGAGGACTATGGCTACACCTTC. Translated: CASSLLGQGEDYGYTF.

The chain has TRBV7-8 and TRBJ2-1, with D unclear. Germline CDR1 is SGHVS and CDR2 is FQNEAQ. V dropped 5 bases and J dropped 8 bases, with 13 bases sitting between them. This CDR3 region has 13 residues. The CDR3 is CASSPVRMDEQFF. As DNA, the CDR3 is TGTGCCAGCAGCCCCGTTAGGATGGATGAGCAGTTCTTC.

This clonotype was detected ten times or more. This sequence joins TRBV4-1 and TRBJ1-2; a weak D match, TRBD1 (5 bases). Looked up from germline, CDR1 is MGHRA and CDR2 is YSYEKL. V dropped 4 bases and J dropped 0 bases, with 12 bases sitting between them. This CDR3 comprises 15 residues. Written as DNA, the CDR3 is TGCGCCAGCAGCCCGAACTTGGGGGCTAACTATGGCTACACCTTC. Protein sequence: CASSPNLGANYGYTF.